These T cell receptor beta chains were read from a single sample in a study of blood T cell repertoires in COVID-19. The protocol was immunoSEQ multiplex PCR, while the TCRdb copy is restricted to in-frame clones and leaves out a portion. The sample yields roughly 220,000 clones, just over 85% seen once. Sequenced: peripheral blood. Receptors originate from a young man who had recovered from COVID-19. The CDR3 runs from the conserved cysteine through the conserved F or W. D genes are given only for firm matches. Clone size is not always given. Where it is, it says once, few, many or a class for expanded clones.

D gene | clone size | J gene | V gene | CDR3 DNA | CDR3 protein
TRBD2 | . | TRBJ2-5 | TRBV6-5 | TGTGCCAGCAGTTACTCGGGGGAGGGAGAGACCCAGTACTTC | CASSYSGEGETQYF
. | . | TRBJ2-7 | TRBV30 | TGTGCCTGGAGTGAGACTCAGGGTCTCAACGAGCAGTACTTC | CAWSETQGLNEQYF
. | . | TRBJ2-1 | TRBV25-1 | TGTGCCAGCGCAGGGCTAGTCGCATACAATGAGCAGTTCTTC | CASAGLVAYNEQFF
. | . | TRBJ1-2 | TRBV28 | TGTGCCAGCAGACTCCGGGAAGATACCTTC | CASRLREDTF
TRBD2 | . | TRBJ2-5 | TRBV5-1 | TGCGCCAGCAGCGTGGGACTAGCCGCCCCCTTAATCCAAGAGACCCAGTACTTC | CASSVGLAAPLIQETQYF
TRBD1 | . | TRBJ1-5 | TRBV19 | TGTGCCAGTAGTAACAGGGGTTATAGCAATCAGCCCCAGCATTTT | CASSNRGYSNQPQHF
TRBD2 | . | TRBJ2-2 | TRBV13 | TGTGCCAGCAGCTCATCGGGACTAGCGGGGTTAAACACCGGGGAGCTGTTTTTT | CASSSSGLAGLNTGELFF
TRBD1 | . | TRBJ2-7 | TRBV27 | TGTGCCAGCAGTTTGACAGGGGGCAAGCAGTACTTC | CASSLTGGKQYF
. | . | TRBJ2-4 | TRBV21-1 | TGTGCCAGCAGCAAAGGGGTGGGGCGGGAACTAGCCAAAAACATTCAGTACTTC | CASSKGVGRELAKNIQYF
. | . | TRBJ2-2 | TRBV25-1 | TGTGCCAGCAGTCCACTCGACACCGGGGAGCTGTTTTTT | CASSPLDTGELFF
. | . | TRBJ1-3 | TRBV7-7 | TGTGCCAGCAGCTATGAGTGGGGGGGCCACTCCAACTCTGGAAACACCATATATTTT | CASSYEWGGHSNSGNTIYF
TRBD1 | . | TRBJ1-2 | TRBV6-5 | TGTGCCAGCAGTTACTCGACAGGGGCGGGGTATGGCTACACCTTC | CASSYSTGAGYGYTF
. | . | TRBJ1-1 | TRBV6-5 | TGTGCCAGCAGTCAGGCGGGAAAGATTGAAGCTTTCTTT | CASSQAGKIEAFF
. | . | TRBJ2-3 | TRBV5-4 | TGTGCCAGCAGCTTGGCCAGGGGGGTCACAGATACGCAGTATTTT | CASSLARGVTDTQYF
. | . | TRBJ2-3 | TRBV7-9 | TGTGCCAGCAGCCCCGACGGAGGCACAGATACGCAGTATTTT | CASSPDGGTDTQYF
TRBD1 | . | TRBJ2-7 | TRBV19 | TGTGCCAGTAGTAGGACAGGGTTTTACGAGCAGTACTTC | CASSRTGFYEQYF
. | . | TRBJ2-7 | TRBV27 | TGTGCCAGCAGTGCCTACTACGAGCAGTACTTC | CASSAYYEQYF
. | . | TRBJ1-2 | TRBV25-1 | TGTGCCAGCAGCCTACCATTACCGGGAGAACCCAGGGGCTACACCTTC | CASSLPLPGEPRGYTF
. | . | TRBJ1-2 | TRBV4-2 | TGTGCCAGCAGCCAAGTTTTAGGGAAGGAGGTGAACGCTAACTATGGCTACACCTTC | CASSQVLGKEVNANYGYTF
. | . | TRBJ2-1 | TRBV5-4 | TGTGCCAGCAGCTTACAGGACCCCTACAATGAGCAGTTCTTC | CASSLQDPYNEQFF
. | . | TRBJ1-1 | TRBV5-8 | TGTGCCAGCAGCTCGGGACGCGGGGGCGGTACTGAAGCTTTCTTT | CASSSGRGGGTEAFF
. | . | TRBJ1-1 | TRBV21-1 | TGTGCCAGCAGCAAATTTGTGGACTCCTCGAACACTGAAGCTTTCTTT | CASSKFVDSSNTEAFF
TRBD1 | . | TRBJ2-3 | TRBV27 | TGTGCCACCCACACAGGGACAGGGGGCTTAGATACGCAGTATTTT | CATHTGTGGLDTQYF
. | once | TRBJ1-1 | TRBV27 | TGTGCCAGCAGCCCTCGTTTAGGCGGTGAAGCTTTCTTT | CASSPRLGGEAFF
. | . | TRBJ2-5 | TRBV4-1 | TGCGCCAGCAGCCGCCAAACTAGGTTAGAGACCCAGTACTTC | CASSRQTRLETQYF
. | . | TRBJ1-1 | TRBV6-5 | TGTGCCAGCAGCCCACAGGCCTTGCGCACTGAAGCTTTCTTT | CASSPQALRTEAFF
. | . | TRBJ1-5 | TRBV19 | TGTGCCAGTATAGTCGAGCCCCAGCATTTT | CASIVEPQHF
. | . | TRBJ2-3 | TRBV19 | TGTGCCAGCCGTTTGGACAGCGATTACACAGATACGCAGTATTTT | CASRLDSDYTDTQYF
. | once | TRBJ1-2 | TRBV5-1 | TGCGCCAGCAGCTTGGAGGTCAGCGGGTCTCCTAACTATGGCTACACCTTC | CASSLEVSGSPNYGYTF
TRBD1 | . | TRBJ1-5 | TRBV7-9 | TGTGCCAGCAGTTATTCAAACACAGGGGTGGTCCAGCCCCAGCATTTT | CASSYSNTGVVQPQHF
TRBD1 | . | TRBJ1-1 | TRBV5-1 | TGCGCCAGCACCAGACAGGGTAGGCACACTGAAGCTTTCTTT | CASTRQGRHTEAFF
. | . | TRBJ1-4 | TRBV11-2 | TGTGCCAGCAGCTATAGTTGGGGGCGGACTAATGAAAAACTGTTTTTT | CASSYSWGRTNEKLFF
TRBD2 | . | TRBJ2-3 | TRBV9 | TGTGCCAGCAGCGTAGGCGGGGGAGATACGCAGTATTTT | CASSVGGGDTQYF
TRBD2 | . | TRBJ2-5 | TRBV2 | TGTGCCAGCACAGGACCAGCGGGGGGAACAGAGACCCAGTACTTC | CASTGPAGGTETQYF
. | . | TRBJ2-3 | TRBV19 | TGTGCCAGTAGTAGTACGACAAGCACAGATACGCAGTATTTT | CASSSTTSTDTQYF
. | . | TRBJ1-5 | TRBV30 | TGTGCCTGGATCTCCAAACAGGGAGCGTATAGCAATCAGCCCCAGCATTTT | CAWISKQGAYSNQPQHF
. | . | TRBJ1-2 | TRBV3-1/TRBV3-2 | TGTGCCAGCAGCCAAGATCCCGGGTATACCTATGGCTACACCTTC | CASSQDPGYTYGYTF
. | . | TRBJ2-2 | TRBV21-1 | TGTGCCAGCAGCAAGGGAGTCACCGGGGAGCTGTTTTTT | CASSKGVTGELFF
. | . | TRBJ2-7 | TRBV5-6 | TGTGCCAGCAACGACCCGGGGGGCCCGTCCTACGAGCAGTACTTC | CASNDPGGPSYEQYF
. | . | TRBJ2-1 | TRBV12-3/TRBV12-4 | TGTGCCAGCAGTTGGAGCTACAATGAGCAGTTCTTC | CASSWSYNEQFF
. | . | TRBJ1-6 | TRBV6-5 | TGTGCCAGCGCGGACTCCTATAATTCACCCCTCCACTTT | CASADSYNSPLHF
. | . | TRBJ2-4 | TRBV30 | TGTGCCTGGACCCGTCTAGCAGCCGCCAAAAACATTCAGTACTTC | CAWTRLAAAKNIQYF
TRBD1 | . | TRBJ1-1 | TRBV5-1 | TGCGCCAGCAGCTGGGTCCCCCGGGACAGGGGTTCTGAAGCTTTCTTT | CASSWVPRDRGSEAFF
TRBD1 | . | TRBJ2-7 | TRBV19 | TGTGCCAGTAGCTACACAGGGGGTGTACCCTACGAGCAGTACTTC | CASSYTGGVPYEQYF
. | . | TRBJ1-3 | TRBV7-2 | TGTGCCAGCAGCTCAGGCGGGGCGGCCATCTCTGGAAACACCATATATTTT | CASSSGGAAISGNTIYF
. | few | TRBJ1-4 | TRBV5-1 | TGCGCCAGCAGCGACAGCTATAATGAAAAACTGTTTTTT | CASSDSYNEKLFF
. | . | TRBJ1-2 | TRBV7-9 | TGTGCCAGCAGCTTTAACAGCTATGGCTACACCTTC | CASSFNSYGYTF
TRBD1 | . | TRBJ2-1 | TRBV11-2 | TGTGCCAGCAGCCCCCGGACAGGGGAGGTCAATGAGCAGTTCTTC | CASSPRTGEVNEQFF
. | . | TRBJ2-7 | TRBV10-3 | TGTGCCATCAGTGTCCCCCCGCGACACGACTCCTACGAGCAGTACTTC | CAISVPPRHDSYEQYF
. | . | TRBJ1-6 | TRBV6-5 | TGTGCCAGCAGAGGACTGGTTAATTCACCCCTCCACTTT | CASRGLVNSPLHF
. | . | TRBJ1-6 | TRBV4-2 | TGTGCCAGCAGCCCCCGGGACATAGCTTCCGTTTCACCCCTCCACTTT | CASSPRDIASVSPLHF
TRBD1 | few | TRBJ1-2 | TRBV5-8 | TGTGCCAGCAGCTCCGGCGGGACAGCGATCTATGGCTACACCTTC | CASSSGGTAIYGYTF